The 27 T cell receptor beta chains presented below share a single source sample, sequenced in a study of blood T cell repertoires in COVID-19. Sequencing was performed with immunoSEQ multiplex PCR; in TCRdb, only in-frame clones are kept and a portion is missing. The sample lists approximately 240,000 clones; approximately 80% were seen once. Sequencing was done on a sample of peripheral blood. The receptors come from a woman aged 80 or over with active or convalescent COVID-19.

The chain combines TRBV18 with TRBJ2-1; 9 nucleotides match TRBD2. The germline V gene has CDR1 KGHSH and CDR2 LQKENI. This CDR3 region has 17 residues. V trimming: 4 bases; J trimming: 2 bases; junction bases outside the gene matches: 9. CDR3 DNA: TGTGCCAGCTCACTTACTGTAGCGGGGGAAACCTACAATGAGCAGTTCTTC. This gives the protein CASSLTVAGETYNEQFF.

This clone was counted once. The rearrangement joins TRBV28 to TRBJ2-2; TRBD1 might be the D (5 bases). Germline-derived CDR1 and CDR2 are MDHEN and SYDVKM. The CDR3 totals 14 residues. V lost 0 bases, J lost 7 bases, and 9 bases lay in between. CDR3 nucleotide sequence: TGTGCCAGCAGTTTATGGGGGCGAAACGGGGAGCTGTTTTTT. Translation gives CASSLWGRNGELFF.

In this sample, this clone turned up a few times. This chain joins TRBV7-9 and TRBJ1-4; tentatively, D is TRBD1 (6 bases). CDR1 SEHNR and CDR2 FQNEAQ come from the germline V gene (reference sequence). CDR3 size: 14 residues. The V gene lost 1 base and the J gene lost 8 bases, with 11 bases spanning the gap. CDR3 bases: TGTGCCAGCAGCTTAGACAGGGCCAGCGAAAAACTGTTTTTT. The encoded protein is CASSLDRASEKLFF.

The chain combines TRBV3-1 (or the pseudogene TRBV3-2) with TRBJ2-4, with 10 bases lining up with TRBD1. Germline CDR1 and CDR2: LGHDT and YNNKEL (reference sequence). V was clipped by 4 bases and J by 0 bases; unmatched bases: 3. The CDR3 extends over 16 amino acids. The CDR3 spells CASSLTGGEAKNIQYF. CDR3 sequence (DNA): TGTGCCAGCAGCCTGACAGGGGGCGAAGCCAAAAACATTCAGTACTTC.

A single count supports this clone. This chain connects TRBV3-1 (or the pseudogene TRBV3-2) to TRBJ1-1, with no clear D. Deletions cut 1 base from V and 4 bases from J, with 7 bases between. Germline V CDR1 and CDR2: LGHDT, YNNKEL (reference sequence). CDR3 length equals 13 residues. CDR3 nucleotides: TGTGCCAGCAGCCAAGTTAGCAGCACTGAAGCTTTCTTT. It is translated as CASSQVSSTEAFF.

This chain links TRBV5-1 with TRBJ2-5; TRBD1 matches 10 bases. This CDR3 is built from 16 residues. The V and J ends lost 4 bases and 5 bases, in that order; junction bases with no gene match: 11. Germline V gives CDR1 SGHRS, CDR2 YFSETQ. CDR3 protein: CASSPGGTGVGETQYF. CDR3 sequence (DNA): TGCGCCAGCAGCCCCGGGGGGACAGGGGTAGGGGAGACCCAGTACTTC.

The chain has TRBV10-1 and TRBJ2-3; 7 bases are shared with TRBD2. The V and J ends lost 4 bases and 6 bases, in that order; junction bases with no gene match: 7. The CDR3 runs to 14 residues. Germline CDR1 WNHNN, CDR2 SYGVQD (reference sequence). In DNA, the CDR3 is TGCGCCAGCAGTGCGGCGGGAGTCCCGGATACGCAGTATTTT. Residues: CASSAAGVPDTQYF.

The V gene is TRBV6-2 or TRBV6-3, the J gene TRBJ1-5; perhaps TRBD1 as D (6 bases). The ends were cut back, 2 bases at V and 3 bases at J, with 20 bases in the middle. The CDR3 runs to 18 residues. Germline V lookup: CDR1 MNHEY, CDR2 SVGEGT. The CDR3 sequence is CASSYPTVLQGNNQPQHF. The CDR3 DNA reads TGTGCCAGCAGTTACCCGACGGTTCTACAGGGCAACAATCAGCCCCAGCATTTT.

This chain joins TRBV5-1 and TRBJ1-5; 10 nucleotides align to TRBD1. Per germline, CDR1 SGHRS and CDR2 YFSETQ. V was pared by 3 bases and J by 2 bases, with 5 bases of the junction left unmatched. This CDR3 contains 16 residues. The CDR3 DNA reads TGCGCCAGCAGCTATGATGGACAGGGGGGCAATCAGCCCCAGCATTTT. Residues: CASSYDGQGGNQPQHF.

The rearrangement links TRBV15 to TRBJ1-2; 8 positions match TRBD1. The CDR3 is 14 residues long. The junction had 2 bases not matched to a gene; V was cut back by 0 bases and J by 5 bases. The germline V gene has CDR1 LNHNV and CDR2 YYDKDF (reference sequence). The CDR3 DNA reads TGTGCCACCAGCAGAGAGGGGACAGGATATGGCTACACCTTC. It specifies CATSREGTGYGYTF.

The rearrangement uses TRBV28 and TRBJ1-3; 9 bases fit TRBD1. Germline lookup yields CDR1 MDHEN and CDR2 SYDVKM. V lost 9 bases and J lost 4; bases outside the gene matches: 10. This CDR3 contains 15 residues. The CDR3 DNA reads as TGTGCCAGGACAGGGGGTCGGTCGTTCGGAAACACCATATATTTT. It yields the protein CARTGGRSFGNTIYF.

J is TRBJ1-1 and V is TRBV29-1; D remains unclear. Germline values: CDR1 SQVTM, CDR2 ANQGSEA. Trimming removed 3 bases from V and 1 base from J, with 9 bases in between. The CDR3 is made up of 13 amino acids. This chain's CDR3 is CSVELSQNTEAFF. CDR3 DNA: TGCAGCGTTGAGCTTAGTCAGAACACTGAAGCTTTCTTT.

This chain links TRBV28 with TRBJ1-4; possibly TRBD1 for D (6 bases). The V gene's germline CDR1 is MDHEN and CDR2 SYDVKM. V lost 7 bases to trimming and J lost 5 bases, with 14 bases between them. There are 14 residues in the CDR3. The CDR3 DNA sequence: TGTGCCAGCACCCGGGGGGGGCAAAATGAAAAACTGTTTTTT. Translation: CASTRGGQNEKLFF.

This chain links TRBV6-5 with TRBJ1-1; 11 nucleotides align to TRBD1. Germline values: CDR1 MNHEY, CDR2 SVGAGI. The CDR3 loop spans 13 amino acids. V trimming: 8 bases; J trimming: 5 bases; junction bases outside the gene matches: 4. CDR3 residues: CASGDRGRTEAFF. CDR3 nucleotide sequence: TGTGCCAGCGGGGACAGGGGGAGGACTGAAGCTTTCTTT.

The chain links TRBV3-1 (or the pseudogene TRBV3-2) to TRBJ1-6; no definite D call. CDR1 and CDR2 (germline): LGHDT, YNNKEL (reference sequence). This CDR3 is 16 amino acids long. V was clipped by 3 bases and J by 0 bases, with 9 bases between them. The CDR3 sequence is CASSQFTSSYNSPLHF. The CDR3 region has the DNA TGTGCCAGCAGCCAGTTTACGAGCTCCTATAATTCACCCCTCCACTTT.

The V call is TRBV27, the J call TRBJ1-6; 7 bases are a match to TRBD1. V dropped 2 bases and J dropped 7; count of bases not matched to a gene: 5. Germline V gene lookup returns CDR1 MNHEY and CDR2 SMNVEV (reference sequence). The CDR3 spans 15 residues. The CDR3: CASSLGGGGNSPLHF. In DNA, the CDR3 is TGTGCCAGCAGTTTAGGAGGGGGCGGAAATTCACCCCTCCACTTT.

The J gene is TRBJ1-5, the V gene TRBV6-6; TRBD1 matches at 8 bases. Looked up from germline, CDR1 is MNHNY and CDR2 is SVGAGI (reference sequence). The CDR3 runs to 15 residues. Unmatched junction bases numbered 5, after V lost 7 bases and J lost 0 bases. CDR3 sequence: CASTPTGVSNQPQHF. In nucleotides, the CDR3 is TGTGCCAGCACCCCGACAGGGGTTAGCAATCAGCCCCAGCATTTT.

The count of this clone is one. The rearrangement joins TRBV19 to TRBJ2-7; possible D gene TRBD2, 6 bases. Deletions cut 7 bases from V and 3 bases from J, with 16 bases between. The CDR3 runs to 14 residues. CDR1 and CDR2 (germline): LNHDA, SQIVND (reference sequence). The CDR3: CASTPGTSVYEQYF. The CDR3 nucleotides read TGTGCCAGTACCCCAGGGACTTCGGTCTACGAGCAGTACTTC.

The sample holds a few counts of this clone. CDR3 sequence reads: CASKTITSTDTQYF. CDR3 in DNA: TGCGCCAGCAAGACTATAACTAGCACAGATACGCAGTATTTT. The rearrangement links TRBV5-1 to TRBJ2-3, with a possible D match to TRBD2 (5 bases). The CDR3 spans 14 residues. V shed 6 bases and J shed 0 bases, with 11 bases lying between them. In germline, CDR1 is SGHRS, CDR2 YFSETQ.

This CDR3 reads CASSFQGKDEQYF. Here the CDR3 DNA reads TGCGCCAGCAGCTTCCAGGGTAAAGACGAGCAGTACTTC. The chain joins TRBV5-1 to TRBJ2-7, with TRBD1 as a possible D gene (5 bases). Germline-derived CDR1 and CDR2 are SGHRS and YFSETQ. V lost 2 bases and J lost 5, with 11 bases in between. The CDR3 is 13 residues long.

The chain employs TRBV27 and TRBJ2-1; TRBD2 matches 7 bases. Per germline, CDR1 MNHEY and CDR2 SMNVEV (reference sequence). The CDR3 consists of 13 residues. V lost 7 bases, J lost 7 bases, and 7 bases stayed unmatched. CDR3 DNA: TGTGCCAGCAATCAACGGGGGGTAAATGAGCAGTTCTTC. This sequence encodes CASNQRGVNEQFF.

V and J are TRBV14 and TRBJ1-1; a weak D match, TRBD1 (5 bases). V was shortened by 3 bases and J by 4 bases, with 15 bases between the two germline ends. The CDR3 sequence is 15 residues long. Germline-derived CDR1 and CDR2 are SGHDN and FVKESK. CDR3 nucleotides: TGTGCCAGCAGCCAGGGGGGTGTCGGGGTCACTGAAGCTTTCTTT. It encodes CASSQGGVGVTEAFF.

The J gene is TRBJ2-7, the V gene TRBV23-1; weak D call: TRBD2 (5 bases). Being an ORF, TRBV23-1 has a function that is uncertain. Trimming left V 0 bases short and J 1 base short, with 10 bases between. The CDR3 is 15 residues long. The CDR3 DNA is TGCGCCAGCAGTCAATCCTTCGGGGATTCCTACGAGCAGTACTTC. This sequence encodes CASSQSFGDSYEQYF.

J is TRBJ2-7 and V is TRBV10-2, with 8 positions matching TRBD1. This CDR3 spans 15 amino acids. From germline, CDR1 is WSHSY and CDR2 SAAADI. V lost 6 bases to trimming and J lost 2 bases; unmatched junction nucleotides: 9. DNA for the CDR3: TGCGCCAGCAGCGACAGGGGCCGCTTAACCTACGAGCAGTACTTC. Translation: CASSDRGRLTYEQYF.

The rearrangement links TRBV27 to TRBJ1-5; no reliable D call. Germline CDR1 MNHEY, CDR2 SMNVEV (reference sequence). V dropped 3 bases and J dropped 5 bases, with 8 bases sitting between them. CDR3 length: 13 residues. The CDR3 DNA reads as TGTGCCAGCAGTTTGAGGGTGTATCAGCCCCAGCATTTT. Its protein product is CASSLRVYQPQHF.

The rearrangement joins TRBV28 to TRBJ2-1; the D gene is possibly TRBD2 (6 bases). Trimming shortened V by 6 bases and J by 4 bases, and 13 bases separated the two germline ends. The V gene's germline CDR1 is MDHEN and CDR2 SYDVKM. The CDR3 has 14 residues. The CDR3 DNA reads TGTGCCAGCAGGCCTGTAGCGGTTTACAATGAGCAGTTCTTC. This sequence encodes CASRPVAVYNEQFF.

The rearrangement joins TRBV30 to TRBJ2-1; D unclear. CDR3 length: 13 residues. CDR1 and CDR2 from the germline V gene are GTSNPN and SVGIG (reference sequence). Trimming pared 0 bases from V and 3 bases from J, leaving 6 bases between. Here the CDR3 reads CAWSVSIYNEQFF. CDR3 in DNA: TGTGCCTGGAGTGTATCCATCTACAATGAGCAGTTCTTC.